Listed below are T cell receptor beta chains from one sample, sequenced in a study of tumor-infiltrating lymphocytes in primary liver carcinoma. TCRdb re-called the multiplex PCR reads through MiXCR, storing one row per CDR3 protein. The data contain about 190,000 distinct CDR3 sequences, 85% of them singletons. Sequencing input: tumor tissue from primary liver carcinoma. These receptors all stem from a man between 40 and 49 years old with primary liver carcinoma and hepatitis B virus infection. CDR3s include the opening cysteine and the closing phenylalanine or tryptophan. The D gene is left open where the match is weak. Only part of the rows carry a size: once, few, many, or a class if the clone is expanded.

v_call,j_call,clone_size,d_call,cdr3_nt,cdr3_aa
TRBV29-1,TRBJ2-7,-,-,TGCAGCGTTGCGAGTGGACGTGGGATGCCATACGAGCAGTACTTC,CSVASGRGMPYEQYF
TRBV11-2,TRBJ2-7,-,-,TGTGCCGGCAGCTTACGATGGACACGGGGAAACGAGCAGTACTTC,CAGSLRWTRGNEQYF
TRBV29-1,TRBJ1-4,-,TRBD1,TGCAGCCTTGAACCTCAGGGGGATGAAAAACTGTTTTTT,CSLEPQGDEKLFF
TRBV29-1,TRBJ2-3,-,-,TGCAGCGTTGGGGCCAGCGTCAGGCCAGATACGCAGTATTTT,CSVGASVRPDTQYF
TRBV12-3/TRBV12-4,TRBJ2-1,-,-,TGTGCCAGCAGTTTAGGACAGAACAGTGAGCAGGTCTTC,CASSLGQNSEQVF
TRBV29-1,TRBJ2-3,-,-,TGCAGCGTTGGCTTAGGGAGCACAGATAAGCAGTATTTT,CSVGLGSTDKQYF
TRBV4-3,TRBJ2-7,once,-,TGCGCCTGCAGCCAAGAAATAGCGGCGAGCACCTACGAGCAGTACTTC,CACSQEIAASTYEQYF
TRBV10-2,TRBJ1-1,-,-,TGCTCCAGCAGTCAAGTAGAAAACATTGAAGCTTTCTTT,CSSSQVENIEAFF
TRBV11-1,TRBJ2-7,-,-,TGTGCCAGCAGCTCATTCCGGAACTCCTCCTACGAGCGGTACTTC,CASSSFRNSSYERYF
TRBV29-1,TRBJ2-2,-,TRBD1,TGCAGCGTTGGGACAGGCCCAAACACCCGGGAGCTGTTTTTT,CSVGTGPNTRELFF
TRBV28,TRBJ2-1,few,TRBD2,TGTGCCAGCAGCTACCCCCGGGAGGGGCAGTTATTC,CASSYPREGQLF